These 18 T cell receptor beta chains were sequenced from one sample in a study of monozygotic twins with inflammatory bowel disease. Using the 5' RACE reads, TCRdb records one entry per CDR3 protein without DNA. The sample totals some 440,000 distinct CDR3 sequences. Sequencing was performed on blood. Receptor source: a human donor with ulcerative colitis or Crohn's disease, or a healthy co-twin of an affected twin (not recorded which).

The chain has TRBV5-3 and TRBJ1-4. TRBV5-3 is an ORF; its function is uncertain. The CDR3 covers 15 residues. The CDR3 here is CARSLVRPDGEKLFF.

The CDR3 sequence is CAIEMHRDGNNQPQHF. This chain connects TRBV10-3 to TRBJ1-5; TCRdb proposes TRBD1, but this gene call is untestable without DNA. CDR3 length: 16 residues. Germline CDR1 is ENHRY and CDR2 is SYGVKD.

V gene TRBV7-3 combines with J gene TRBJ1-1; TCRdb calls TRBD1, which cannot be checked without DNA. This CDR3 has 13 residues. Germline CDR1 SGHTA, CDR2 FQGTGA. CDR3: CASSMTANTEAFF.

This chain uses TRBV20-1 with TRBJ1-5. The CDR3 totals 14 residues. Germline-derived CDR1 and CDR2 are DFQATT and SNEGSKA (reference sequence). The CDR3 protein is CSASQDSPNQPQHF.

The gene calls are TRBV20-1 and TRBJ1-2. Germline loops: CDR1 DFQATT, CDR2 SNEGSKA (reference sequence). This CDR3 spans 12 amino acids. The CDR3 spells CSAKEGPYGYTF.

V and J are TRBV20-1 and TRBJ2-1; TCRdb gives TRBD1 as the D gene, but with no DNA this cannot be confirmed. There are 14 residues in the CDR3. CDR1 DFQATT and CDR2 SNEGSKA come from the germline V gene (reference sequence). The CDR3 reads CSARGAASFNEQFF.

The V and J genes are TRBV7-6 and TRBJ2-2; the TCRdb call, TRBD2, lacks DNA for checking. This CDR3 spans 16 amino acids. Germline V gene data show CDR1 as SGHVS and CDR2 as FNYEAQ. The CDR3 loop reads CASSIGTSRGTGELFF.

The rearrangement joins TRBV7-2 to TRBJ2-7; TCRdb's D call, TRBD2, is unchecked because there is no DNA. This CDR3 is 15 amino acids long. In germline, CDR1 is SGHTA, CDR2 FQGNSA. CDR3 amino acids: CASSFGGGVGYEQYF.

The chain couples TRBV5-6 to TRBJ2-5; TCRdb's D call of TRBD1 is untestable without DNA. Per the germline V gene, CDR1 is SGHDT and CDR2 is YYEEEE. The CDR3 spans 15 residues. The CDR3 reads CASSTGTGVEETQYF. Filled out from reference TRBV5-6 and TRBJ2-5, the complete variable domain reads DAGVTQSPTHLIKTRGQQVTLRCSPKSGHDTVSWYQQALGQGPQFIFQYYEEEERQRGNFPDRFSGHQFPNYSSELNVNALLLGDSALYLCASSTGTGVEETQYFGPGTRLLVL.

The rearrangement joins TRBV12-3 or TRBV12-4 to TRBJ2-5; there is no DNA to check the TCRdb D call of TRBD1. The CDR3 totals 15 residues. The CDR3 loop reads CASRRTDGGQETQYF.

The chain carries TRBV12-3 or TRBV12-4 and TRBJ1-5; TCRdb proposes TRBD1, but this gene call is untestable without DNA. CDR3 length: 15 amino acids. The CDR3 protein is CASSFAQGLGQPQHF.

The J gene is TRBJ2-2, the V gene TRBV7-2; absent DNA, TCRdb's TRBD2 call cannot be checked. CDR1 and CDR2 (germline): SGHTA, FQGNSA. The CDR3 has 14 amino acids. The CDR3 region is CASSMGLYTGELFF.

The V call is TRBV4-2, the J call TRBJ1-6; absent DNA, TCRdb's TRBD1 call cannot be checked. The CDR3 is made up of 17 amino acids. Germline CDR1 is LGHNA and CDR2 is YNFKEQ. CDR3 sequence: CASSQEPGGGVNSPLHF.

The chain employs TRBV5-4 and TRBJ2-1; lacking DNA, the TRBD2 call made by TCRdb goes unchecked. The CDR3 runs 17 residues. The germline V gene encodes CDR1 SGHNT and CDR2 YYREEE (reference sequence). The CDR3 sequence: CASSLGLTSGPYNEQFF.

This sequence joins TRBV5-5 and TRBJ2-7; the TRBD1 assignment by TCRdb is unverifiable without DNA. CDR3 length equals 15 residues. The germline V gene has CDR1 SGHKS and CDR2 YYEKEE (reference sequence). CDR3: CASSARTEITYEQYF.

The gene calls are TRBV7-8 and TRBJ2-7; with no DNA, the TCRdb D assignment of TRBD1 cannot be verified. CDR1 is SGHVS, CDR2 FQNEAQ, per germline. The CDR3 sequence is 15 residues long. CDR3 sequence: CASSLQGPLSYEQYF.

The CDR3 spells CASSRMGASEQFF. J is TRBJ2-1 and V is TRBV7-2; lacking DNA, the TRBD1 call made by TCRdb goes unchecked. The CDR3 is 13 residues long. The V gene's germline CDR1 is SGHTA and CDR2 FQGNSA.

The CDR3 is CASSAGPSSYNEQFF. This rearrangement joins TRBV9 to TRBJ2-1; TCRdb selects TRBD1, and the lack of DNA leaves this call unchecked. This CDR3 is built from 15 residues. Germline assignment: CDR1 SGDLS and CDR2 YYNGEE.